The clone carrying this T cell receptor beta chain was recorded a few times. Antigen: not known. These data belong to a study of T cells in Graves' hyperthyroidism and ophthalmopathy. Study-wide findings and caveats: A median roughly 6.6 months before onset, the model predicted ophthalmopathy.

Using RNA transcripts as the source, TCR beta CDR3 regions were amplified. The TCR CDR3 first-round RT-PCR relied on the HTBI primer set. In TCRdb, the multiplex PCR reads were re-called with MiXCR into one record per CDR3 protein. The sample holds about 720,000 distinct CDR3 sequences, around a sixth seen once. Diagnoses were made from clinical symptoms, serum measures (thyroxine and TRAb), thyroid ultrasound and orbital computed tomography. Fresh peripheral blood, 9.5 to 10 ml of it, supplied the PBMCs. CDR1 and CDR2 (germline): LNHDA, SQIVND (reference sequence). The CDR3 totals 13 residues. Trimming removed 6 bases at V and 4 bases at J, with 12 bases between.

This sequence originates from a woman aged 45-60 years with Graves' hyperthyroidism that later progressed to Graves' ophthalmopathy. Sequenced input: blood. The chain employs TRBV19 and TRBJ1-1; the D gene is possibly TRBD1 (5 bases). The DNA for the CDR3 is TGTGCCAGTAGGCGGTCGGGGACCACTGAAGCTTTCTTT. Its translation is CASRRSGTTEAFF.